The TCR beta chain described here comes from a study of blood T cell repertoires in COVID-19. The wider study: Material from acute and convalescent COVID-19 was sourced from the United States, Italy and Spain. PBMCs, B-cell-depleted T cells, or T cells provided the cDNA or gDNA that made up the material.

In the original processing: Reference gene primer amplification in the assay estimated nucleated cell counts. Produced via immunoSEQ multiplex PCR; TCRdb's table is partial and in-frame only. V and J calls plus clone size are reproduced from that table; the DNA served to infer D and trimming. The table has about 160,000 clones, 84% seen once; the top ten hold around 14%. The receptor comes from a man aged 18 to 30 with active or convalescent COVID-19. The sample consisted of peripheral blood.

The CDR3, as DNA: TGTGCCAGCTTACGGGACAGGCGTTCCTACGAGCAGTACTTC. Protein product: CASLRDRRSYEQYF. The V gene is TRBV28, the J gene TRBJ2-7; 8 nucleotides line up with TRBD1. The CDR3 is 14 amino acids. Germline values: CDR1 MDHEN, CDR2 SYDVKM. The trim removed 8 bases at V and 1 base at J, leaving 7 bases unmatched. Together with reference TRBV28 and TRBJ2-7, the CDR3 gives the full variable domain: DVKVTQSSRYLVKRTGEKVFLECVQDMDHENMFWYRQDPGLGLRLIYFSYDVKMKEKGDIPEGYSVSREKKERFSLILESASTNQTSMYLCASLRDRRSYEQYFGPGTRLTVT.